This T cell receptor (beta chain) came from a study of CD8 T cells in ankylosing spondylitis. Study-wide results and limits: There were earlier reports of some motif variants in reactive arthritis synovial fluid and blood. Characteristic, it appeared, of ankylosing spondylitis blood was a TCR beta motif of 7 or 8 highly homologous variants. Within peripheral blood, clones linked to disease were CD8+ and relatively rare.

Points on this clonotype: Antigen unknown.

As the method for making TCR beta libraries, quantitative 5'-RACE with molecular barcodes was used. Each CDR3 protein is one row after TCRdb ran MiXCR on the 5' RACE reads. The sample contains roughly 700,000 distinct CDR3 sequences, over 15% of which appear only once. This CDR3 has 14 amino acids. V lost 3 bases, J lost 2 bases, and 8 bases lay in between. The rearrangement joins TRBV12-3 or TRBV12-4 to TRBJ2-1, with D unclear. The TCR sequence derives from a male donor with ankylosing spondylitis. The sequencing sample was made of blood, either unsorted or a sorted T cell fraction (not recorded which). This chain's CDR3 is CASSFLRPYNEQFF. The CDR3 region has the DNA TGTGCCAGCAGTTTCCTCCGACCCTACAATGAGCAGTTCTTC.